Listed below are T cell receptor beta chains from one sample, sequenced in a study of blood T cell repertoires in COVID-19. Measured with immunoSEQ multiplex PCR; TCRdb has only the in-frame clones, and not every one. The sample has 270,000 or so clones, over 75% seen once. The specimen was peripheral blood. Receptors were obtained from a human donor in a cohort sampled during active COVID-19. The CDR3 runs from the conserved cysteine through the conserved F or W. The order of the fields is V gene, clone size, J gene, D gene, CDR3 DNA, CDR3 protein. A D gene is named only where the DNA matches it firmly. Rows may omit the clone size; those that give it use once, few, many or a size class.

v_gene: TRBV6-5
abundance: -
j_gene: TRBJ2-7
d_gene: TRBD1
CDR3nt: TGTGCCAGCAGGGTGGGGACAGGGGTCGGTTACGAGCAGTACTTC
CDR3aa: CASRVGTGVGYEQYF

v_gene: TRBV11-2
abundance: -
j_gene: TRBJ2-7
d_gene: -
CDR3nt: TGTGCCAGCAGCTTAGGTGGTTTGAGCTACGAGCAGTACTTC
CDR3aa: CASSLGGLSYEQYF

v_gene: TRBV19
abundance: -
j_gene: TRBJ1-1
d_gene: -
CDR3nt: TGTGCCAGTAAACCGAGGAACACTGAAGCTTTCTTT
CDR3aa: CASKPRNTEAFF

v_gene: TRBV5-6
abundance: -
j_gene: TRBJ2-5
d_gene: -
CDR3nt: TGTGCCAGCAGCTCCCAGGGAAGGTGGGAGACCCAGTACTTC
CDR3aa: CASSSQGRWETQYF

v_gene: TRBV6-1
abundance: -
j_gene: TRBJ1-5
d_gene: TRBD1
CDR3nt: TGTGCCAGCAGTGGTGACAGGGTCATTAGCAATCAGCCCCAGCATTTT
CDR3aa: CASSGDRVISNQPQHF

v_gene: TRBV30
abundance: few
j_gene: TRBJ1-1
d_gene: TRBD1
CDR3nt: TGTGCCTGGAGTGTAGGTGGTCCCCGGACAGGAAAGAACACTGAAGCTTTCTTT
CDR3aa: CAWSVGGPRTGKNTEAFF

v_gene: TRBV4-2
abundance: -
j_gene: TRBJ2-7
d_gene: TRBD2
CDR3nt: TGTGCCAGCAGCCAGGAAGCGGGGGGGAGCTCCTACGAGCAGTACTTC
CDR3aa: CASSQEAGGSSYEQYF

v_gene: TRBV25-1
abundance: -
j_gene: TRBJ2-1
d_gene: -
CDR3nt: TGTGCCAGCCCTTCAGGGGATCCCTACAATGAGCAGTTCTTC
CDR3aa: CASPSGDPYNEQFF

v_gene: TRBV5-5
abundance: once
j_gene: TRBJ1-1
d_gene: -
CDR3nt: TGTGCCAGCAGCTTGGTTGAGGGGGTCACTGAAGCTTTCTTT
CDR3aa: CASSLVEGVTEAFF

v_gene: TRBV3-1/TRBV3-2
abundance: -
j_gene: TRBJ2-1
d_gene: -
CDR3nt: TGTGCCAGCAGCCCCGCTGGGCGATCCAATGAGCAGTTCTTC
CDR3aa: CASSPAGRSNEQFF

v_gene: TRBV11-2
abundance: -
j_gene: TRBJ2-1
d_gene: TRBD2
CDR3nt: TGTGCCAGCAGCTACGGACTAGCGGGAGGGAAGTTCTTC
CDR3aa: CASSYGLAGGKFF

v_gene: TRBV28
abundance: -
j_gene: TRBJ2-4
d_gene: TRBD1
CDR3nt: TGTGCCAGCAGTTTAAGGGTTTGGACAGGGGGCTCTGTAGCCAAAAACATTCAGTACTTC
CDR3aa: CASSLRVWTGGSVAKNIQYF

v_gene: TRBV6-5
abundance: -
j_gene: TRBJ2-7
d_gene: TRBD2
CDR3nt: TGTGCCAGCACAGCGGGAGGGCCCCGGCAGTACTTC
CDR3aa: CASTAGGPRQYF

v_gene: TRBV29-1
abundance: -
j_gene: TRBJ2-3
d_gene: TRBD1
CDR3nt: TGCAGCGTTCGGGGACAGGGTTGGAGCGATACGCAGTATTTT
CDR3aa: CSVRGQGWSDTQYF

v_gene: TRBV7-8
abundance: once
j_gene: TRBJ1-3
d_gene: -
CDR3nt: TGTGCCAGCAGCTCCTACCAGATCGCAGGAGGAACCATATATTTT
CDR3aa: CASSSYQIAGGTIYF

v_gene: TRBV5-5
abundance: few
j_gene: TRBJ1-2
d_gene: -
CDR3nt: TGTGCCAGCAGCTTGGTATGGGGCGGAGACTTAGGCTACACCTTC
CDR3aa: CASSLVWGGDLGYTF

v_gene: TRBV2
abundance: -
j_gene: TRBJ2-1
d_gene: -
CDR3nt: TGTGCCAGCACGGTGACAGGCGAGGAGCAGTTCTTC
CDR3aa: CASTVTGEEQFF

v_gene: TRBV7-2
abundance: -
j_gene: TRBJ2-7
d_gene: -
CDR3nt: TGTGCCAGCGGTCTTGCCCCGGGGGAGCAGTACTTC
CDR3aa: CASGLAPGEQYF

v_gene: TRBV6-5
abundance: -
j_gene: TRBJ1-2
d_gene: -
CDR3nt: TGTGCCAGCAGACCGCAGGGAATCCACTATGGCTACACCTTC
CDR3aa: CASRPQGIHYGYTF

v_gene: TRBV7-2
abundance: -
j_gene: TRBJ1-4
d_gene: -
CDR3nt: TGTGCCAGCAGCTTAGTCCCAACAGGGACTAATGAAAAACTGTTTTTT
CDR3aa: CASSLVPTGTNEKLFF

v_gene: TRBV5-1
abundance: -
j_gene: TRBJ2-2
d_gene: TRBD2
CDR3nt: TGCGCCAGCAGCTCGCGGACTAGCGGGAGGGCCGCCGGGGAGCTGTTTTTT
CDR3aa: CASSSRTSGRAAGELFF

v_gene: TRBV28
abundance: -
j_gene: TRBJ2-5
d_gene: -
CDR3nt: TGTGCCAGCTCCTTGGGAGGTTTTCTCCAAGAGACCCAGTACTTC
CDR3aa: CASSLGGFLQETQYF

v_gene: TRBV12-5
abundance: -
j_gene: TRBJ1-5
d_gene: -
CDR3nt: TGTGCTAGTGGTTTTGGGGGGAATCAGCCCCAGCATTTT
CDR3aa: CASGFGGNQPQHF

v_gene: TRBV19
abundance: -
j_gene: TRBJ2-3
d_gene: -
CDR3nt: TGTGCCAGTAGTTCCCCGACAGGCGTACTCACAGATACGCAGTATTTT
CDR3aa: CASSSPTGVLTDTQYF

v_gene: TRBV10-1
abundance: -
j_gene: TRBJ2-7
d_gene: TRBD1
CDR3nt: TGCGCCAGCAGTTCCCACCGGGACAGCGCCTACGAGCAGTACTTC
CDR3aa: CASSSHRDSAYEQYF

v_gene: TRBV7-8
abundance: -
j_gene: TRBJ2-1
d_gene: -
CDR3nt: TGTGCCAGCAGCTTAGATGGTGCAGGGGTAGGTGAGCAGTTCTTC
CDR3aa: CASSLDGAGVGEQFF

v_gene: TRBV5-1
abundance: -
j_gene: TRBJ2-3
d_gene: TRBD2
CDR3nt: TGCGCCAGCAGAATCGGGACTAGCGGGACGACAGATACGCAGTATTTT
CDR3aa: CASRIGTSGTTDTQYF

v_gene: TRBV2
abundance: -
j_gene: TRBJ2-1
d_gene: TRBD2
CDR3nt: TGTGCCAGCAGACTCCTGGGGGGGAATGAGCAGTTCTTC
CDR3aa: CASRLLGGNEQFF

v_gene: TRBV5-1
abundance: -
j_gene: TRBJ1-5
d_gene: -
CDR3nt: TGCGCCAATATACCGAAGGGAGAAAATCAGCCCCAGCATTTT
CDR3aa: CANIPKGENQPQHF

v_gene: TRBV7-6
abundance: once
j_gene: TRBJ1-2
d_gene: TRBD1
CDR3nt: TGTGCCAGCAGCCGGACAGGGCGTACCGGCTACACCTTC
CDR3aa: CASSRTGRTGYTF

v_gene: TRBV21-1
abundance: -
j_gene: TRBJ1-1
d_gene: -
CDR3nt: TGTGCCAGCAGCGCCTATTTTCGGTGGACTGAAGCTTTCTTT
CDR3aa: CASSAYFRWTEAFF

v_gene: TRBV6-1
abundance: -
j_gene: TRBJ1-6
d_gene: -
CDR3nt: TGTGCCAGCAGTGAAGGGCACCGACAAAATTCACCCCTCCACTTT
CDR3aa: CASSEGHRQNSPLHF

v_gene: TRBV21-1
abundance: -
j_gene: TRBJ1-1
d_gene: -
CDR3nt: TGTGCCAGCAGCAAACTTCCATTGGGCATTCACCCTGAAGCTTTCTTT
CDR3aa: CASSKLPLGIHPEAFF

v_gene: TRBV18
abundance: -
j_gene: TRBJ2-5
d_gene: TRBD1
CDR3nt: TGTGCCAGCTCACCACCGATGGGACAGGAGACCCAGTACTTC
CDR3aa: CASSPPMGQETQYF

v_gene: TRBV6-4
abundance: -
j_gene: TRBJ2-3
d_gene: -
CDR3nt: TGTGCCAGCAGTGTATCAGTCACAGATACGCAGTATTTT
CDR3aa: CASSVSVTDTQYF

v_gene: TRBV4-2
abundance: once
j_gene: TRBJ1-1
d_gene: -
CDR3nt: TGTGCCAGCAGCCAAGACGGAGGGGAGGGTGCAGCTTTCTTT
CDR3aa: CASSQDGGEGAAFF

v_gene: TRBV18
abundance: -
j_gene: TRBJ1-2
d_gene: -
CDR3nt: TGTGCCAGCTCACGAGATGAACATGGCTACACCTTC
CDR3aa: CASSRDEHGYTF

v_gene: TRBV15
abundance: -
j_gene: TRBJ2-1
d_gene: -
CDR3nt: TGTGCCACCAGCAGATCAGGGGCTTCGTACAATGAGCAGTTCTTC
CDR3aa: CATSRSGASYNEQFF

v_gene: TRBV6-4
abundance: -
j_gene: TRBJ1-1
d_gene: -
CDR3nt: TGTGCCAGCAGTGAAGGGAGGAACACTGAAGCTTTCTTT
CDR3aa: CASSEGRNTEAFF

v_gene: TRBV6-5
abundance: -
j_gene: TRBJ1-1
d_gene: -
CDR3nt: TGTGCCAGCGTTGGACAGCTGAACACTGAAGCTTTCTTT
CDR3aa: CASVGQLNTEAFF

v_gene: TRBV7-9
abundance: once
j_gene: TRBJ2-7
d_gene: TRBD1
CDR3nt: TGTGCCAGCAGCTTAGAGGACAGGGTTGAGTACTTC
CDR3aa: CASSLEDRVEYF

v_gene: TRBV3-1/TRBV3-2
abundance: -
j_gene: TRBJ1-1
d_gene: -
CDR3nt: TGTGCCAGCAGCCGCGGGACGGGGGAAGCTTTCTTT
CDR3aa: CASSRGTGEAFF

v_gene: TRBV7-2
abundance: -
j_gene: TRBJ2-5
d_gene: -
CDR3nt: TGTGCCACCGGGACACCGAATCAAGAGACCCAGTACTTC
CDR3aa: CATGTPNQETQYF

v_gene: TRBV30
abundance: -
j_gene: TRBJ2-3
d_gene: TRBD2
CDR3nt: TGTGCCTGGAGTGCAGCGGGAGGAACAGATACGCAGTATTTT
CDR3aa: CAWSAAGGTDTQYF

v_gene: TRBV6-5
abundance: -
j_gene: TRBJ2-7
d_gene: -
CDR3nt: TGTGCCAGCAGTTACGCCGGGACACAGAGCGAGCAGTACTTC
CDR3aa: CASSYAGTQSEQYF

v_gene: TRBV4-1
abundance: -
j_gene: TRBJ2-7
d_gene: -
CDR3nt: TGCGCCAGCAGCCAAGATCCCAGAAGCGGCTCCAGGCCCGAGCAGTACTTC
CDR3aa: CASSQDPRSGSRPEQYF

v_gene: TRBV27
abundance: few
j_gene: TRBJ2-7
d_gene: TRBD2
CDR3nt: TGTGCCAGCAGTTTATCCCGGACTAGCGGGAGCGAGCAGTACTTC
CDR3aa: CASSLSRTSGSEQYF

v_gene: TRBV6-2/TRBV6-3
abundance: once
j_gene: TRBJ1-4
d_gene: -
CDR3nt: TGTGCCAGCAGTGACCCAGGGTTTGTGGGGGAAAAACTGTTTTTT
CDR3aa: CASSDPGFVGEKLFF

v_gene: TRBV6-5
abundance: -
j_gene: TRBJ1-4
d_gene: -
CDR3nt: TGTGCCAGCAGTTACTCCGCTGAACAATACAATGAAAAACTGTTTTTT
CDR3aa: CASSYSAEQYNEKLFF

v_gene: TRBV10-1
abundance: -
j_gene: TRBJ2-1
d_gene: TRBD2
CDR3nt: TGCGCCAGCAGTGAATTTAGCGGGAGGCCCTCCAATGAGCAGTTCTTC
CDR3aa: CASSEFSGRPSNEQFF

v_gene: TRBV27
abundance: once
j_gene: TRBJ2-3
d_gene: -
CDR3nt: TGTGCCAGCAGTTTATCTACTCTCGGTACGCAGTATTTT
CDR3aa: CASSLSTLGTQYF

v_gene: TRBV29-1
abundance: -
j_gene: TRBJ2-7
d_gene: TRBD2
CDR3nt: TGCAGCGTTGGGGGGACTAGCAACCTGCTCGAGCAGTACTTC
CDR3aa: CSVGGTSNLLEQYF

v_gene: TRBV2
abundance: -
j_gene: TRBJ2-7
d_gene: TRBD1
CDR3nt: TGTGCCAGCAGTGGAGGAGGTACAGGGGCCGAGCAGTACTTC
CDR3aa: CASSGGGTGAEQYF